This TCR beta chain derives from a study of Graves' ophthalmopathy and Graves' hyperthyroidism. To note about this clonotype: As yet, its antigen is unknown. One junction end does not reproduce the germline sequence, and a read error may be involved.

The PBMCs originated from more than 8 ml of fresh peripheral blood. The TCR beta CDR3 regions underwent amplification from RNA transcripts. HTBI-primed first-round RT-PCR preceded second-round multiplex PCR. Via MiXCR, TCRdb re-called the multiplex PCR reads, giving one row per CDR3 protein. The sample has hundreds of thousands of distinct CDR3 sequences; about 38% are singletons. Study observations and caveats: Detection in blood was also observed for most expanded thyroid clonotypes above 0.001 frequency. Ophthalmopathy progression was predicted by the model at around 70% sensitivity and 72% to 75% specificity. Cross-validated, the 13-signature model showed 87.88%/81.08% sensitivity/specificity, and 80%/75% in the test set.

The CDR3 runs 14 residues. Germline assignment: CDR1 SQVTM and CDR2 ANQGSEA. The sample was peripheral blood. This clonotype was sampled from an adult man with Graves' ophthalmopathy. The J gene is TRBJ1-3, the V gene TRBV29-1, with a possible D match to TRBD1 (6 bases). For the CDR3, the DNA is TGCAGCGTTGAACAACAGGGTTCTGGAAACACCATATACTTT. This sequence encodes CSVEQQGSGNTIYF.